The subject of this entry is one T cell receptor beta chain. This clone was detected only once. The clone's antigen remains unknown. Per-base qualities were not stored, and no clone one base away is much larger. V and J lose 6 bases and 2 bases, and a span of 24 bases separates them. The CDR3 starts with the cysteine, ends with the phenylalanine, and has 17 residues. Solely the CDR3 DNA is kept, with 51 bases framed from the first base. CDR1 and CDR2 are read off the germline V gene as SGHTS and YDEGEE. The sample originates from a study of T cell changes during pregnancy in multiple sclerosis (dated by TCRdb to the late 2010s). About the full investigation: The study looked at changes in the T cell repertoire across pregnancy in women with multiple sclerosis.

The receptor library was made with the immunoSEQ multiplex PCR assay. The table was pulled from immuneACCESS by TCRdb, which kept in-frame rearrangements only. Such tables lose some clones; where checked, under half of the loss comes from unresolved V genes, and the rest has no known cause. The sample has over 100,000 clones on record, around nine tenths of them singletons. Approximately 1.4% of the sample is held by the ten biggest clonotypes. This material consisted of peripheral blood, taken in the third trimester of pregnancy. This chain joins TRBV5-8 to TRBJ2-7; the D gene is perhaps TRBD2, on 5 matching bases. The receptor was isolated from a female donor with multiple sclerosis, enrolled in a pregnancy study. DNA sequence: TGTGCCAGCACATCGGGGAGCGTCCCAGGAAGGCCCTACGAGCAGTACTTC. It translates to CASTSGSVPGRPYEQYF.